This T cell receptor beta chain was profiled in a study of T cells in Graves' hyperthyroidism and ophthalmopathy. CDR1 is MDHEN and CDR2 is SYDVKM in the germline V gene. This CDR3 has 16 amino acids. V gave up 4 bases and J gave up 5 bases; unmatched junction bases: 8. This clonotype was observed many times. TCR beta CDR3 regions were amplified from RNA transcripts. RT-PCR in the first round (using the HTBI primer set) targeted the TCR CDR3. TCRdb passed the multiplex PCR reads through MiXCR, listing each CDR3 protein once. The table includes about 500,000 distinct CDR3 sequences, roughly 16% detected once.

The gene calls are TRBV28 and TRBJ2-5; 12 nucleotides match TRBD2. The sequence was obtained from a woman aged 30 to 39 with Graves' ophthalmopathy. The specimen was blood. DNA for the CDR3: TGTGCCAGCAGTTCCAGACTAGCGGGAGACTTGGAGACCCAGTACTTC. Its translation is CASSSRLAGDLETQYF.